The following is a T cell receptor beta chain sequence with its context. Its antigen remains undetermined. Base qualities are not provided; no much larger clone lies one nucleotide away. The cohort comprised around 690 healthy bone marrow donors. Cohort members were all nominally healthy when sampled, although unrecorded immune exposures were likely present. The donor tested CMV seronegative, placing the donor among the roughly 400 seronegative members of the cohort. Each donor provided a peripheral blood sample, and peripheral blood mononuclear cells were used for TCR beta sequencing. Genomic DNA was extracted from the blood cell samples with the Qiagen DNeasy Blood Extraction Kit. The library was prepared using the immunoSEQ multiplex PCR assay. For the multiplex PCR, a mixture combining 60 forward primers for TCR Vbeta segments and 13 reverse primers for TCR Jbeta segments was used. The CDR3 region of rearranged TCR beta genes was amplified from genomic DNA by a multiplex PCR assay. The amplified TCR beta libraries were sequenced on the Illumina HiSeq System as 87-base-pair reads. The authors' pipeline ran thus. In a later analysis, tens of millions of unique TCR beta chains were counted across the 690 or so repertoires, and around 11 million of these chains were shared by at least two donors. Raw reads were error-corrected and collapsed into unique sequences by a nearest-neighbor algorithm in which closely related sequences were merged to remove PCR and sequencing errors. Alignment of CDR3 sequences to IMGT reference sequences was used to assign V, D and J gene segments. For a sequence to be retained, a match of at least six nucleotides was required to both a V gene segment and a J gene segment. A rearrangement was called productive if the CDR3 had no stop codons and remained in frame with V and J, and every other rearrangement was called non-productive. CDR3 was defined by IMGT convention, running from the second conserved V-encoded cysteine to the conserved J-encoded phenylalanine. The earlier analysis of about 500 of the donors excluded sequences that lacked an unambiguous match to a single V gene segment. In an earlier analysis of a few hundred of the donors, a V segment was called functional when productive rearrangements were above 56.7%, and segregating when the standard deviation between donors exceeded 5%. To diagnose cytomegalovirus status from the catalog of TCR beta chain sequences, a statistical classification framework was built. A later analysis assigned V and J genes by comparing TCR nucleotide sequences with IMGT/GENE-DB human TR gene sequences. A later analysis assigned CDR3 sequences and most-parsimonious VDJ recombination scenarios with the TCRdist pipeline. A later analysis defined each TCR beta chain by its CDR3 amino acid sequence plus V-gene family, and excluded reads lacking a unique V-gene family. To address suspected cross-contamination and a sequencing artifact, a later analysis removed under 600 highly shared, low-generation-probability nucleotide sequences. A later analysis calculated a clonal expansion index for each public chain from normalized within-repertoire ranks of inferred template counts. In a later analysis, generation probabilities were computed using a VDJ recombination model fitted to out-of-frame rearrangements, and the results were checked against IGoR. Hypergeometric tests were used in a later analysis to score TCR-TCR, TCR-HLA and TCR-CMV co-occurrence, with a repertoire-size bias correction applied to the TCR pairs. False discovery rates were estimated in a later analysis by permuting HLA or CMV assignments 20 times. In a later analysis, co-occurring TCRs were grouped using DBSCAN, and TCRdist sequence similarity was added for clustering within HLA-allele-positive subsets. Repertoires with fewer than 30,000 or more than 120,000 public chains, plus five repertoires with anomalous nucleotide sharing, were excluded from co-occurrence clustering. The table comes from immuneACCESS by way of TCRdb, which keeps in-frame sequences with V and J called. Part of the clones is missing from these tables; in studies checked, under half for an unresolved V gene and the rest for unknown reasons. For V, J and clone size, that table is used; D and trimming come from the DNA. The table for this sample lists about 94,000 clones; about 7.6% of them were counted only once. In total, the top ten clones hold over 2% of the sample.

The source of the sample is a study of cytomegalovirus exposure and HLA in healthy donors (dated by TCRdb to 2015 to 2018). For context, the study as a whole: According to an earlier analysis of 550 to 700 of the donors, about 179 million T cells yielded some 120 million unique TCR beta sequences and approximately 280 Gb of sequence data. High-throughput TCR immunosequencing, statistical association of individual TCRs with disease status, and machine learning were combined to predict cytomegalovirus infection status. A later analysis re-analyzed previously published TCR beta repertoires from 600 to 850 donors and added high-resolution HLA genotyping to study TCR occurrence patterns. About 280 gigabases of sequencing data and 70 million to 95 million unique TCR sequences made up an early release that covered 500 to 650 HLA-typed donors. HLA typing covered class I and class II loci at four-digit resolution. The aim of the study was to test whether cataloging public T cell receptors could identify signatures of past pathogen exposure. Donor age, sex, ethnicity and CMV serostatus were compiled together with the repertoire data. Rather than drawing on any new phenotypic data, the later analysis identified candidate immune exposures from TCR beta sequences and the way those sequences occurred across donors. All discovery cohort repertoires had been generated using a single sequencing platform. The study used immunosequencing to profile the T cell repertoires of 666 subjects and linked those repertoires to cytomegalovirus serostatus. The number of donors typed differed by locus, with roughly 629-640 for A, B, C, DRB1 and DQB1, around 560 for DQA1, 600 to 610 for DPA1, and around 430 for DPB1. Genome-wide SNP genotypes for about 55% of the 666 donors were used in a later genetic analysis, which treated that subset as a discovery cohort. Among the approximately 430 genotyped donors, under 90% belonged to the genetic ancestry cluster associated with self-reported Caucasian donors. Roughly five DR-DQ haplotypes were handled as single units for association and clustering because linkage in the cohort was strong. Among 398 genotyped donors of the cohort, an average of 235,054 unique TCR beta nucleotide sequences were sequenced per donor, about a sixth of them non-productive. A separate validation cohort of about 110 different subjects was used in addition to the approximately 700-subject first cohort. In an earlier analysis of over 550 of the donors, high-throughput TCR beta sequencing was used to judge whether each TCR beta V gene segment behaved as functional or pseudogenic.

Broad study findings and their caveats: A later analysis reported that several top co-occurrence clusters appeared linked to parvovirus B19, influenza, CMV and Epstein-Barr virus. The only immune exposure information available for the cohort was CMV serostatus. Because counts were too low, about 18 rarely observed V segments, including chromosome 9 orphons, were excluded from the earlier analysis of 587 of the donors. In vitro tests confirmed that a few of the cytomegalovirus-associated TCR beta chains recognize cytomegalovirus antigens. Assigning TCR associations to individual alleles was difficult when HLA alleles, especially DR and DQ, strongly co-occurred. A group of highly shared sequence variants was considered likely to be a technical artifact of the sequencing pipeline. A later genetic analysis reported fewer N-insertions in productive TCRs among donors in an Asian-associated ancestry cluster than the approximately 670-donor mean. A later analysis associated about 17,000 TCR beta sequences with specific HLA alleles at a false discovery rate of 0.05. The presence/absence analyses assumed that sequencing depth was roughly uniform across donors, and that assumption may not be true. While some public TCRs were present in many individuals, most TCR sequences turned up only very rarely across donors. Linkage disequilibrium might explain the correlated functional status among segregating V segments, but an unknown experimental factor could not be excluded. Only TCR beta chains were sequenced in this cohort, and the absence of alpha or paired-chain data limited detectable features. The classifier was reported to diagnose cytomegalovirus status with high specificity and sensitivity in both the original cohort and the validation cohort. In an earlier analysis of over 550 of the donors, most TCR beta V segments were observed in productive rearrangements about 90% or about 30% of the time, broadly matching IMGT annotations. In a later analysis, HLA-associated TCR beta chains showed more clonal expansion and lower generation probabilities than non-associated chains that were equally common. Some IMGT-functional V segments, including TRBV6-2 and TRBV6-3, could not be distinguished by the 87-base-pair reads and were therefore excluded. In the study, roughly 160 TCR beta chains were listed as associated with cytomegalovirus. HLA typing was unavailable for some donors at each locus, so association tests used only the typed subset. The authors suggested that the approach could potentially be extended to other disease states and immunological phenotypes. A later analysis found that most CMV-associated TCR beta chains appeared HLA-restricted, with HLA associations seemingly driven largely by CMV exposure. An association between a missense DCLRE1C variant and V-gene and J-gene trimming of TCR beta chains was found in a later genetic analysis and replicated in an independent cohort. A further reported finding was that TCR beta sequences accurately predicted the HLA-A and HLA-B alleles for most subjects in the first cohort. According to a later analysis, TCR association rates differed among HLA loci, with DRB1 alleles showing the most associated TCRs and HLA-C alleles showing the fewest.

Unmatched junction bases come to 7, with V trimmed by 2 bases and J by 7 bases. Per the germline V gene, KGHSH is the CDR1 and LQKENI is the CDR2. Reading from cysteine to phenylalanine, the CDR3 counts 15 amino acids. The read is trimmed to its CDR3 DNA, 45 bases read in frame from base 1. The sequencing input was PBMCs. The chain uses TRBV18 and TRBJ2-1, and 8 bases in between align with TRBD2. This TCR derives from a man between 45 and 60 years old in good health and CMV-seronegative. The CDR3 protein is CASSPGGGSWNEQFF. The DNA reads TGTGCCAGCTCACCAGGCGGGGGGTCTTGGAATGAGCAGTTCTTC.